Listed here are 2 T cell receptor beta chains from one sample, sequenced in a study of cytomegalovirus exposure and HLA in healthy donors. Primers included in the PCR were 60 Vbeta and 13 Jbeta primers. Here immunoSEQ multiplex PCR was the method, and the copy in TCRdb shows in-frame clones only, minus some. The sample has 150,000 to 200,000 clones, 75% to 90% seen once. Sequenced material: PBMCs. Receptor source: a woman aged 18-29 years in good health and CMV-seronegative.

The CDR3 DNA is TGTGCCAGCAGCTTCGGACAGCATCAGCCCCAGCATTTT. Translating gives CASSFGQHQPQHF. The chain recombines TRBV7-2 with TRBJ1-5; D perhaps matches TRBD1 (6 bases). V lost 3 bases to trimming and J lost 5 bases, with 8 bases between them. Germline CDR1 reads SGHTA; CDR2 reads FQGNSA. This CDR3 has 13 amino acids.

The chain has TRBV6-8 and TRBJ2-7; 7 nucleotides match TRBD2. This CDR3 contains 17 residues. The V gene end was trimmed by 2 bases and the J gene end by 3 bases; junction bases not matched to a gene: 13. The germline V gene encodes CDR1 MNHGY and CDR2 SAAAGT. Here the CDR3 DNA reads TGTGCCAGCAGTTACCCCAGGGAGCGGGACCCCAACTACGAGCAGTACTTC. Translated: CASSYPRERDPNYEQYF.